One and the same sample provided the 22 T cell receptor beta chains below, sequenced in a study of cytomegalovirus exposure and HLA in healthy donors. 13 Jbeta primers and 60 Vbeta primers were used for the PCR. Libraries were prepared by immunoSEQ multiplex PCR; TCRdb keeps only in-frame clonotypes and omits some of them. The table lists some 120,000 clones, 50% to 70% of them singletons. The sample comprised PBMCs. Receptor source: a woman in her 40s in good health and CMV-seropositive.

In this sample, this clone turned up a few times. This chain connects TRBV7-2 to TRBJ1-4, with a possible D match to TRBD1 (5 bases). The germline V gene has CDR1 SGHTA and CDR2 FQGNSA. The CDR3 extends over 17 amino acids. Trimming removed 5 bases at V and 0 bases at J, with 16 bases between. The CDR3 spells CASSRGGGLATNEKLFF. CDR3 sequence (DNA): TGTGCCAGCAGCCGTGGGGGGGGACTTGCAACTAATGAAAAACTGTTTTTT.

The chain links TRBV9 to TRBJ2-2, with TRBD2 identical over 9 bases. Germline V CDR1 and CDR2: SGDLS, YYNGEE. The CDR3 runs to 19 residues. J was trimmed by 4 bases and V by 5 bases; bases with no gene match: 18. DNA of the CDR3: TGTGCCAGCAGTGCGCAACTTCGGGTAGCGGGAGCGATCACCGGGGAGCTGTTTTTT. Protein sequence: CASSAQLRVAGAITGELFF.

About this clone itself: A read error may produce the germline difference seen at one junction end. The chain joins TRBV5-1 to TRBJ2-2; a weak D match, TRBD2 (6 bases). The CDR3 covers 14 residues. The germline CDR1 and CDR2 sequences are SGHRS and YFSETQ. CDR3 bases: TGCGCCAGCCAGGAGTTGCCTCTCGCCGGGGGGCTGTTTTTT. This translates into CASQELPLAGGLFF. Complete variable domain (other parts from reference TRBV5-1 and TRBJ2-2): KAGVTQTPRYLIKTRGQQVTLSCSPISGHRSVSWYQQTPGQGLQFLFEYFSETQRNKGNFPGRFSGRQFSNSRSEMNVSTLELGDSALYLCASQELPLAGGLFFGEGSRLTVL.

The chain combines TRBV4-3 with TRBJ2-7; 10 bases are shared with TRBD2. This CDR3 spans 17 amino acids. Germline trimming cut 0 bases from V and 7 bases from J; bases unmatched to any gene: 12. Germline values: CDR1 LGHNA, CDR2 YSLEER. Here the CDR3 DNA reads TGCGCCAGCAGCCAAGATATCGGTACTAGCGGGAAGGTAGAGCAGTACTTC. It is translated as CASSQDIGTSGKVEQYF.

V usage is TRBV5-1 and J usage is TRBJ2-1, with D perhaps matching TRBD2 (6 bases). This CDR3 comprises 16 residues. CDR1 SGHRS and CDR2 YFSETQ come from the germline V gene. The ends were cut back, 3 bases at V and 3 bases at J, with 16 bases in the middle. This CDR3 reads CASSWTGTLLYNEQFF. CDR3 coding DNA: TGCGCCAGCAGCTGGACCGGGACTCTACTCTACAATGAGCAGTTCTTC.

This chain uses TRBV11-2 with TRBJ2-7, with 8 bases lining up with TRBD2. V lost 0 bases and J lost 3; bases outside the gene matches: 4. Germline V gene data show CDR1 as SGHAT and CDR2 as FQNNGV. This CDR3 has 15 amino acids. In nucleotides, the CDR3 is TGTGCCAGCAGCTTAGACGTTAGCGGGATCTACGAGCAGTACTTC. This sequence encodes CASSLDVSGIYEQYF.

The count of this clone is one. The rearrangement uses TRBV5-1 and TRBJ1-2; tentatively, D is TRBD1 (6 bases). V was cut by 0 bases and J by 10 bases, with 22 bases left in between. Germline loops: CDR1 SGHRS, CDR2 YFSETQ. The CDR3 contains 16 residues. As DNA, the CDR3 is TGCGCCAGCAGCTTGGCACAGGGTCGGGCCAGCGGGGACTACACCTTC. Protein: CASSLAQGRASGDYTF.

The J gene is TRBJ2-1, the V gene TRBV5-1, with D perhaps TRBD2 (5 bases). V lost 7 bases and J 0 bases, leaving 11 bases between the germline ends. CDR3 length: 14 residues. Germline-derived CDR1 and CDR2 are SGHRS and YFSETQ. The CDR3 spells CASGSGLSYNEQFF. CDR3 coding DNA: TGCGCCAGCGGGTCAGGACTCTCCTACAATGAGCAGTTCTTC.

The V call is TRBV28, the J call TRBJ2-1; maybe TRBD2 (6 bases). Germline lookup yields CDR1 MDHEN and CDR2 SYDVKM. Trimming stripped 1 base from V and 0 bases from J, with 10 bases between. The CDR3 consists of 16 residues. The CDR3 coding sequence is TGTGCCAGCAGTTTATCGGGGGAGAGCTCCTACAATGAGCAGTTCTTC. Translation: CASSLSGESSYNEQFF.

The chain uses TRBV4-2 and TRBJ2-1, with no clear D. V was clipped by 4 bases and J by 0 bases, with 4 bases between them. The CDR3 is 13 amino acids. CDR1 LGHNA and CDR2 YNFKEQ come from the germline V gene. CDR3 sequence reads: CASSPGSYNEQFF. The CDR3 DNA follows: TGTGCCAGCAGCCCCGGCTCCTACAATGAGCAGTTCTTC.

J is TRBJ2-1 and V is TRBV7-2; 8 bases map to TRBD1. With 0 bases clipped from V and 6 bases from J, the junction kept 7 bases outside the gene matches. The CDR3 runs to 16 residues. Germline lookup yields CDR1 SGHTA and CDR2 FQGNSA. CDR3 sequence (DNA): TGTGCCAGCAGCTTAGCAGCAGGGGGCGTGGGCAATGAGCAGTTCTTC. Its translation: CASSLAAGGVGNEQFF.

The chain employs TRBV5-1 and TRBJ2-3; 8 bases are shared with TRBD1. The V gene end was trimmed by 4 bases and the J gene end by 0 bases; junction bases not matched to a gene: 7. Germline V lookup: CDR1 SGHRS, CDR2 YFSETQ. The CDR3 is made up of 16 amino acids. The CDR3, as DNA: TGCGCCAGCAGCCTAGGGACAGGCCCGAGCACAGATACGCAGTATTTT. Translating gives CASSLGTGPSTDTQYF. The full variable domain, completed using reference TRBV5-1 and TRBJ2-3, is KAGVTQTPRYLIKTRGQQVTLSCSPISGHRSVSWYQQTPGQGLQFLFEYFSETQRNKGNFPGRFSGRQFSNSRSEMNVSTLELGDSALYLCASSLGTGPSTDTQYFGPGTRLTVL.

The rearrangement joins TRBV5-1 to TRBJ2-7, with 8 nucleotides matching TRBD2. J lost 3 bases, V lost 4 bases, and 6 bases had no gene match. CDR3 length: 14 amino acids. Looked up from germline, CDR1 is SGHRS and CDR2 is YFSETQ. CDR3 in amino acids: CASSEPGLVYEQYF. The CDR3 region has the DNA TGCGCCAGCAGCGAACCGGGACTAGTCTACGAGCAGTACTTC.

The chain joins TRBV28 to TRBJ1-5; weak D call: TRBD1 (5 bases). There are 15 residues in the CDR3. Trimming took off 4 bases at V and 2 bases at J, with 12 bases between the two ends. Germline-derived CDR1 and CDR2 are MDHEN and SYDVKM. CDR3 region: CASSWRGPGNQPQHF. The CDR3 DNA reads as TGTGCCAGCAGTTGGAGGGGCCCTGGCAATCAGCCCCAGCATTTT. Looking up the rest from reference TRBV28 and TRBJ1-5 gives the full variable domain: DVKVTQSSRYLVKRTGEKVFLECVQDMDHENMFWYRQDPGLGLRLIYFSYDVKMKEKGDIPEGYSVSREKKERFSLILESASTNQTSMYLCASSWRGPGNQPQHFGDGTRLSIL.

There are a few counts of this clone. CDR3 sequence reads: CASSPDRGWDGYTF. DNA of the CDR3: TGTGCCAGTAGCCCGGACAGGGGCTGGGATGGCTACACCTTC. The chain uses TRBV19 and TRBJ1-2; 9 bases are shared with TRBD1. This CDR3 is built from 14 residues. After removal of 6 bases from V and 6 bases from J, the junction contained 8 bases not matched to a gene. Looked up from germline, CDR1 is LNHDA and CDR2 is SQIVND (reference sequence).

The rearrangement links TRBV5-1 to TRBJ2-7; 7 bases line up with TRBD1. With 1 base clipped from V and 1 base from J, the junction kept 8 bases outside the gene matches. There are 16 residues in the CDR3. Germline assignment: CDR1 SGHRS and CDR2 YFSETQ. The CDR3 DNA reads TGCGCCAGCAGCTTGTCTCGACAGGGAATTTCCTACGAGCAGTACTTC. Protein sequence: CASSLSRQGISYEQYF.

The rearrangement joins TRBV5-1 to TRBJ2-7; 8 bases are a match to TRBD2. Germline CDR1 is SGHRS and CDR2 is YFSETQ. V shed 6 bases and J 6 bases; nucleotides not matched to a gene: 11. The CDR3 consists of 14 residues. This chain's CDR3 is CASTTGLEEGEQYF. The DNA of the CDR3 is TGCGCCAGCACGACGGGACTAGAAGAGGGCGAGCAGTACTTC. The whole variable domain, filled in from reference TRBV5-1 and TRBJ2-7, reads KAGVTQTPRYLIKTRGQQVTLSCSPISGHRSVSWYQQTPGQGLQFLFEYFSETQRNKGNFPGRFSGRQFSNSRSEMNVSTLELGDSALYLCASTTGLEEGEQYFGPGTRLTVT.

This clone was detected only a few times. This CDR3 reads CATRGGRGNTGELFF. The CDR3 coding sequence is TGTGCCACCAGAGGCGGGAGGGGGAACACCGGGGAGCTGTTTTTT. This chain joins TRBV15 and TRBJ2-2, with 9 nucleotides matching TRBD2. J gave up 1 base and V 6 bases, and 3 bases lay outside the gene matches. CDR3 length: 15 residues. Germline assignment: CDR1 LNHNV and CDR2 YYDKDF (reference sequence).

This clone has only a few counts. The CDR3 DNA sequence: TGTGCCAGCGGGGAAGCGGGAGTAGATACGCAGTATTTT. Protein product: CASGEAGVDTQYF. V usage is TRBV28 and J usage is TRBJ2-3, with TRBD2 identical over 8 bases. The CDR3 runs to 13 residues. With 8 bases clipped from V and 5 bases from J, the junction kept 6 bases outside the gene matches. Germline V gene sequence: CDR1 MDHEN, CDR2 SYDVKM.

Turning to this clone: The DNA is omitted, as the CDR3 cannot be located on it reliably, and the CDR3 follows TCRdb's listing. V and J are TRBV12-2 and TRBJ1-5; TRBD1, the table's D call, lacks a check against the DNA. TRBV12-2 is noted as a pseudogene. Inclusive of both ends, the CDR3 amounts to 16 amino acids. Here the CDR3 reads CASRLVGQGAGQPQHF.

The J gene is TRBJ2-1, the V gene TRBV19, with TRBD1 matching 9 bases. J gave up 3 bases and V 1 base, and 7 bases lay outside the gene matches. The CDR3 runs 17 residues. Per the germline V gene, CDR1 is LNHDA and CDR2 is SQIVND (reference sequence). This CDR3 is CASSIGPDRGFYNEQFF. CDR3 coding DNA: TGTGCCAGTAGTATAGGTCCGGACAGGGGTTTCTACAATGAGCAGTTCTTC.

V gene TRBV29-1 combines with J gene TRBJ1-1; tentative D call: TRBD1 (6 bases). The germline gives CDR1 SQVTM, CDR2 ANQGSEA. The CDR3 consists of 13 residues. Trimming stripped 5 bases from V and 0 bases from J, with 10 bases between. DNA for the CDR3: TGCAGCGTTCGGACAGACCTGAACACTGAAGCTTTCTTT. Its protein is CSVRTDLNTEAFF.